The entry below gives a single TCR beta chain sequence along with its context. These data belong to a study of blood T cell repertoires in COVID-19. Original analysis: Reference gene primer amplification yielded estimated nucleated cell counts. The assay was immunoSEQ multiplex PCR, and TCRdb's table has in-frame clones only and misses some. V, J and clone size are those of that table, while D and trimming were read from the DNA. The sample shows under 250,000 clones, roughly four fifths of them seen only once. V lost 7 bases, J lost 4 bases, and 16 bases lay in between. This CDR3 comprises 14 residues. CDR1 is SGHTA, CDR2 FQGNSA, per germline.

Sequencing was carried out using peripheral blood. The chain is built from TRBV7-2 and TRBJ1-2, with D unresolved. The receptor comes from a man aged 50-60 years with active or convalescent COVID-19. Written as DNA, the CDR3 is TGTGCCAGCACCCGACCGGAGGCCCGCTATGGCTACACCTTC. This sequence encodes CASTRPEARYGYTF.